The present TCR beta chain was sequenced within a study of blood T cells in healthy people across ages. CDR3 length: 16 residues. Germline V gives CDR1 LNHDA, CDR2 SQIVND (reference sequence). The V and J ends lost 4 bases and 0 bases respectively, with 15 bases between them. Using a J-beta primer mix together with a sample-barcoded 5' primer, a second PCR was run for about 6 to 12 cycles. TCRdb used MiXCR to reprocess the 5' RACE reads, holding one entry per CDR3 protein. The profile shows around 1,600,000 distinct CDR3 sequences, 40% to 45% of them singletons. The specimen was blood. The J gene is TRBJ1-2, the V gene TRBV19; possibly TRBD1 for D (6 bases). This receptor was identified in a woman under 30 in good health. CDR3 region: CASSTWTALANYGYTF. CDR3 bases: TGTGCCAGTAGTACTTGGACAGCGTTAGCTAACTATGGCTACACCTTC.